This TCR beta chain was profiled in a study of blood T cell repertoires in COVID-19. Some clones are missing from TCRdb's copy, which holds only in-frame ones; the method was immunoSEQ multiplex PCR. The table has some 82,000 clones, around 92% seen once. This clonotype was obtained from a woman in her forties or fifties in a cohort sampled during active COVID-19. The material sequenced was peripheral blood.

DNA of the CDR3: TGTGCCAGCAGCCAAGGGGCCCTCTACGAGCAGTACTTC. Translation: CASSQGALYEQYF. The chain links TRBV4-2 to TRBJ2-7; no clear D. V was shortened by 1 base and J by 3 bases, with 7 bases between the two germline ends. CDR1 and CDR2 from the germline V gene are LGHNA and YNFKEQ. This CDR3 has 13 amino acids.